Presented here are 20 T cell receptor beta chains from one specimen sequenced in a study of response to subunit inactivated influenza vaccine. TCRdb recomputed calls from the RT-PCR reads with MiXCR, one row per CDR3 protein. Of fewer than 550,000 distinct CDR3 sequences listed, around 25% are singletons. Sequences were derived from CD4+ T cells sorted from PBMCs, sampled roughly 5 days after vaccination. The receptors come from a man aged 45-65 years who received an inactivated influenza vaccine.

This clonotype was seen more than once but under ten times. As DNA, the CDR3 is TGCGCCAGCAGCTTGGAGCAGGGGACAGCCTACGAGCAGTACTTC. Translation gives CASSLEQGTAYEQYF. The gene calls are TRBV5-1 and TRBJ2-7, with TRBD1 identical over 7 bases. Germline values: CDR1 SGHRS, CDR2 YFSETQ. The V gene end was trimmed by 0 bases and the J gene end by 2 bases; junction bases not matched to a gene: 5. The CDR3 is made up of 15 amino acids.

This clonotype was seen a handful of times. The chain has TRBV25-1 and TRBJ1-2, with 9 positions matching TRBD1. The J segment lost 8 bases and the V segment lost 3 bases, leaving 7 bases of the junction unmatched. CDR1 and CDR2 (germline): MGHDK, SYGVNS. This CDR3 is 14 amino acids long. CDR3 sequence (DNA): TGTGCCAGCAGTGAGGCCGGGACAGGGTTCGGCTACACCTTC. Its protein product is CASSEAGTGFGYTF.

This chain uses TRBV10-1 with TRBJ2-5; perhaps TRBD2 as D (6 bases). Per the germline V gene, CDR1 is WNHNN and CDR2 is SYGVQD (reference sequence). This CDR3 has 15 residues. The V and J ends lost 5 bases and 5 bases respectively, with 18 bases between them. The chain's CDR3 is CASSPSRGSIETQYF. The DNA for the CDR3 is TGCGCCAGCAGTCCCTCGCGGGGCTCTATTGAGACCCAGTACTTC.

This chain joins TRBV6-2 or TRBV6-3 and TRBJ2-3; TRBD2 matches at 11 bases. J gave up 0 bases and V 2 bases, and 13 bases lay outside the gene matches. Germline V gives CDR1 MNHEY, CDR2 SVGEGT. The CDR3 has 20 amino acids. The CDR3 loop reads CASSYPPSGGQVPSTDTQYF. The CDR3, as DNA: TGTGCCAGCAGTTACCCCCCTAGCGGGGGGCAGGTCCCTAGCACAGATACGCAGTATTTT.

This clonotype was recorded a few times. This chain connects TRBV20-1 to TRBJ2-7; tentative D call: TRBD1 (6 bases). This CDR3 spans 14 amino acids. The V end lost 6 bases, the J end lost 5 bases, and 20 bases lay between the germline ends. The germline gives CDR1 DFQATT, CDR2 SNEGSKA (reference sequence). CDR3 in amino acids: CSAWTDWAMDEQYF. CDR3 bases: TGCAGTGCCTGGACAGACTGGGCCATGGACGAGCAGTACTTC.

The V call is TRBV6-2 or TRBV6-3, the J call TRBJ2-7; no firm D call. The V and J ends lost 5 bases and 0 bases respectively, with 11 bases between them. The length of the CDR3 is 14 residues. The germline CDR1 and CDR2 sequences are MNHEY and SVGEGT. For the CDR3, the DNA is TGTGCCAGCAGTCGTCACTGGAGCTCCTACGAGCAGTACTTC. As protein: CASSRHWSSYEQYF.

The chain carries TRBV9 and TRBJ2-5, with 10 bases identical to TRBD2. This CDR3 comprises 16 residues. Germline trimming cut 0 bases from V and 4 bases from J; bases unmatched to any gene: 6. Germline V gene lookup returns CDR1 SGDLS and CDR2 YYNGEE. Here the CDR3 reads CASSVVSGRASETQYF. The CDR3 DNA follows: TGTGCCAGCAGCGTAGTCAGCGGGAGGGCATCAGAGACCCAGTACTTC.

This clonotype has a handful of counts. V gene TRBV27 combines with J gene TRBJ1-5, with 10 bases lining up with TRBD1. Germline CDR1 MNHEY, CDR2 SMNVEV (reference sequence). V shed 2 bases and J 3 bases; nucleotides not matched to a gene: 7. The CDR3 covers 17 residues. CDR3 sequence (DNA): TGTGCCAGCAGTTTAAGGGTGACAGGGGGCCCCAATCAGCCCCAGCATTTT. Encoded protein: CASSLRVTGGPNQPQHF.

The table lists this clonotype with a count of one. In nucleotides, the CDR3 is TGTGCCAGCAGTTTCGCGGGGGGCACGAACACCGGGGAGCTGTTTTTT. Translated, it gives CASSFAGGTNTGELFF. The chain recombines TRBV28 with TRBJ2-2; 8 nucleotides agree with TRBD2. V shed 3 bases and J 0 bases; nucleotides not matched to a gene: 3. Germline values: CDR1 MDHEN, CDR2 SYDVKM. The CDR3 spans 16 residues.

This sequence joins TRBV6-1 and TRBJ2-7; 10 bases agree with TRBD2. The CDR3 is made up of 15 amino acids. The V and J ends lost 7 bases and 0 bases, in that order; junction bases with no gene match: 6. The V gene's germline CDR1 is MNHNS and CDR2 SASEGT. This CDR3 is CASTELAGDSYEQYF. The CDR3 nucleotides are TGTGCCAGCACAGAGCTAGCGGGAGACTCCTACGAGCAGTACTTC.

The CDR3 loop reads CASTGQSNEKLFF. In DNA form, the CDR3 reads TGTGCCAGCACGGGACAGAGTAATGAAAAACTGTTTTTT. The chain combines TRBV2 with TRBJ1-4, with TRBD1 matching 7 bases. Germline V CDR1 and CDR2: SNHLY, FYNNEI. The CDR3 contains 13 residues. The J segment lost 4 bases and the V segment lost 7 bases, leaving 3 bases of the junction unmatched.

CDR3 region: CASSPYQGANQPQHF. CDR3 DNA sequence: TGCGCCAGCAGCCCCTATCAGGGGGCCAATCAGCCCCAGCATTTT. The V and J genes are TRBV4-1 and TRBJ1-5; 8 bases are shared with TRBD1. V trimming: 4 bases; J trimming: 3 bases; junction bases outside the gene matches: 5. The germline V gene encodes CDR1 MGHRA and CDR2 YSYEKL. The CDR3 has 15 residues.

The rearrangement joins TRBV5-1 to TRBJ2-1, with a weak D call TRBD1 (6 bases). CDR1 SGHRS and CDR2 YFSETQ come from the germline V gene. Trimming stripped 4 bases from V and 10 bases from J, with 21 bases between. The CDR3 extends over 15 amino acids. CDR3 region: CASSPGTNSPIEQFF. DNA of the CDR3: TGCGCCAGCAGCCCCGGGACAAACTCCCCAATCGAGCAGTTCTTC.

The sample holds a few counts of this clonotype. The CDR3 region has the DNA TGCGCCAGCAGCCTCCGCGTCCGAGCTGGGTACAATGAGCAGTTCTTC. Translating gives CASSLRVRAGYNEQFF. The genes are TRBV5-1 and TRBJ2-1; no clear D. This CDR3 contains 16 residues. Per the germline V gene, CDR1 is SGHRS and CDR2 is YFSETQ. The germline V and J ends were trimmed by 4 bases and 4 bases, with 18 bases remaining between them.

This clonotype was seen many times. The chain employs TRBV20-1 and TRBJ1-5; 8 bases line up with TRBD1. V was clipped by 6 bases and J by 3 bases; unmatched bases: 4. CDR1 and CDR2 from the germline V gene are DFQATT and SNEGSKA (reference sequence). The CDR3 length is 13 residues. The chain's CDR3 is CSARTGFNQPQHF. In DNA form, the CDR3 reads TGCAGTGCCAGGACAGGGTTCAATCAGCCCCAGCATTTT.

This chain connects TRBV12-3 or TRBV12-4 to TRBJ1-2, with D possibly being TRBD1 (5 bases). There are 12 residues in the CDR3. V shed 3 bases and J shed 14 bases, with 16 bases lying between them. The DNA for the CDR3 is TGTGCCAGCAGTTTCGCGCAGGGCAAAGGGACCTTC. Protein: CASSFAQGKGTF.

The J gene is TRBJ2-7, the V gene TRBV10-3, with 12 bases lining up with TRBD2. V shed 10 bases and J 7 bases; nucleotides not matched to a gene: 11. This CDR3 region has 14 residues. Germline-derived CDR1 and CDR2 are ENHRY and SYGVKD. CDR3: CATKATSGSVEQYF. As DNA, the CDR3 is TGTGCCACCAAGGCGACTAGCGGGAGTGTTGAGCAGTACTTC.

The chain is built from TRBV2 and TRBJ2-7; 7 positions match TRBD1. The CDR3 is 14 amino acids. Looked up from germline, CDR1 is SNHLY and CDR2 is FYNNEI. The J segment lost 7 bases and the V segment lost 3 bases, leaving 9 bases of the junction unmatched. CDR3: CASSDTGAAWEQYF. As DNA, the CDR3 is TGTGCCAGCAGTGATACAGGGGCGGCTTGGGAGCAGTACTTC.

The CDR3 reads CAILRGDGAKNIQYF. For the CDR3, the DNA is TGTGCCATCCTGCGCGGGGACGGGGCCAAAAACATTCAGTACTTC. V usage is TRBV5-3 and J usage is TRBJ2-4, with a tentative D call TRBD2 (6 bases). TRBV5-3 falls under the ORF class, with uncertain function. Trimming removed 9 bases from V and 1 base from J, with 17 bases in between. The CDR3 loop spans 15 amino acids.

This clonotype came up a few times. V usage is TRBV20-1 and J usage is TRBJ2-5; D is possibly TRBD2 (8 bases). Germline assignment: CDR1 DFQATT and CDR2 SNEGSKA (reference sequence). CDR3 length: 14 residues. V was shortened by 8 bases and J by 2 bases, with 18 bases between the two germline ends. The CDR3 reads CSKGLVRGQETQYF. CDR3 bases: TGCAGTAAGGGACTAGTCAGGGGGCAAGAGACCCAGTACTTC.